Reported below is one T cell receptor (beta chain). The data originate from a study of technical replicates of blood from four donors. The CDR3 loop spans 13 amino acids. Germline-derived CDR1 and CDR2 are LGHNA and YSLEER. Trimming took 3 bases from V and 9 from J; bases not matched to a gene: 3. The method was immunoSEQ multiplex PCR; TCRdb's version includes in-frame clones alone and lacks a portion of them. The table records under 70,000 clones, roughly nine tenths of them present only once. This sequence originates from a human donor in good health. Some clones in this sample may be carry-over from other donors' samples. Sequenced input: PBMCs. The rearrangement links TRBV4-3 to TRBJ1-5; 9 bases match TRBD1. CDR3 protein: CASSQDRGVPQHF. The CDR3 nucleotides are TGCGCCAGCAGCCAGGACAGGGGAGTGCCCCAGCATTTT.